The 9 T cell receptor beta chains reported below all come from one sample, sequenced in a study of T cells in Graves' hyperthyroidism and ophthalmopathy. TCR beta CDR3 sequences were amplified from RNA transcripts. Primed by the HTBI set, a first-round RT-PCR was run on the TCR CDR3. TCRdb reprocessed the multiplex PCR reads via MiXCR and lists one record per CDR3 protein. The top ten clones hold roughly a fifth of a sample with about 410,000 distinct CDR3 sequences, roughly 15% of them seen once. Sequenced material: blood. The receptors derive from a woman aged 30 to 39 with Graves' ophthalmopathy.

This clonotype was detected ten times or more. This chain connects TRBV28 to TRBJ2-7; 9 positions match TRBD2. V lost 7 bases and J lost 1; bases outside the gene matches: 2. CDR1 is MDHEN, CDR2 SYDVKM, per germline. CDR3 length: 13 amino acids. CDR3 residues: CASNSGGSYEQYF. CDR3 nucleotide sequence: TGTGCCAGCAATAGCGGGGGTTCCTACGAGCAGTACTTC.

This clonotype was seen many times. The V gene is TRBV30, the J gene TRBJ2-6, with D possibly being TRBD1 (5 bases). The CDR3 is 19 residues long. Germline V gene data show CDR1 as GTSNPN and CDR2 as SVGIG (reference sequence). The V gene lost 0 bases and the J gene lost 1 base, with 19 bases spanning the gap. This CDR3 reads CAWSVFQAGRVSGANVLTF. The CDR3 DNA follows: TGTGCCTGGAGTGTATTTCAGGCAGGGCGTGTTTCTGGGGCCAACGTCCTGACTTTC.

The sample holds many counts of this clonotype. This chain connects TRBV5-1 to TRBJ1-4; no clear D gene. The germline V gene has CDR1 SGHRS and CDR2 YFSETQ. Trimming pared 0 bases from V and 5 bases from J, leaving 11 bases between. The CDR3 sequence is 15 residues long. DNA for the CDR3: TGCGCCAGCAGCTTGGACGCCAGTTGGAATGAAAAACTGTTTTTT. This sequence encodes CASSLDASWNEKLFF.

This clonotype has ten or more counts. V usage is TRBV18 and J usage is TRBJ2-7, with D perhaps TRBD1 (6 bases). The CDR3 is 14 residues long. The V and J ends lost 3 bases and 7 bases respectively, with 16 bases between them. The V gene's germline CDR1 is KGHSH and CDR2 LQKENI. The CDR3 reads CASSPGTGRGEQYF. CDR3 sequence (DNA): TGTGCCAGCTCACCCGGTACAGGGCGAGGGGAGCAGTACTTC.

At least ten counts were recorded for this clonotype. CDR3 sequence: CSQRAGITDTQYF. The CDR3 DNA sequence: TGCAGTCAACGGGCAGGGATCACAGATACGCAGTATTTT. The gene calls are TRBV20-1 and TRBJ2-3; tentative D call: TRBD1 (5 bases). V gave up 8 bases and J gave up 2 bases, with 14 bases separating them. The CDR3 has 13 residues. Germline CDR1 is DFQATT and CDR2 is SNEGSKA (reference sequence).

This clonotype showed up many times. The chain is built from TRBV30 and TRBJ2-3; the match to TRBD2 covers 11 bases. CDR1 is GTSNPN and CDR2 is SVGIG in the germline V gene (reference sequence). This CDR3 comprises 18 residues. Trimming took 1 base from V and 1 from J; bases not matched to a gene: 10. The CDR3 loop reads CAWSALTSGGLGTDTQYF. Here the CDR3 DNA reads TGTGCCTGGAGTGCTCTAACTAGCGGGGGTCTGGGCACAGATACGCAGTATTTT.

The rearrangement links TRBV14 to TRBJ1-4; D call uncertain. The CDR3 has 17 amino acids. The V end lost 1 base, the J end lost 0 bases, and 12 bases lay between the germline ends. The germline gives CDR1 SGHDN, CDR2 FVKESK. This CDR3 reads CASSQATGPTTNEKLFF. In DNA, the CDR3 is TGTGCCAGCAGCCAAGCAACCGGGCCTACAACTAATGAAAAACTGTTTTTT. Together with reference TRBV14 and TRBJ1-4, the CDR3 gives the full variable domain: EAGVTQFPSHSVIEKGQTVTLRCDPISGHDNLYWYRRVMGKEIKFLLHFVKESKQDESGMPNNRFLAERTGGTYSTLKVQPAELEDSGVYFCASSQATGPTTNEKLFFGSGTQLSVL.

Details on this clonotype: A single base separates this from a much larger clone, so it may be a read error. This chain connects TRBV2 to TRBJ1-6; weak D call: TRBD1 (6 bases). The germline V gene encodes CDR1 SNHLY and CDR2 FYNNEI. CDR3 length: 15 residues. Trimming removed 5 bases at V and 9 bases at J, with 17 bases between. The CDR3 sequence: CASSPNRVGSSPLHF. In DNA form, the CDR3 reads TGTGCCAGCAGTCCCAACAGGGTGGGCAGTTCACCCCTCCACTTT.

This clonotype appeared many times. V and J are TRBV7-2 and TRBJ2-1; no reliable D call. The CDR3 is made up of 15 amino acids. The germline V and J ends were trimmed by 5 bases and 4 bases, with 15 bases remaining between them. The germline V gene has CDR1 SGHTA and CDR2 FQGNSA. The CDR3 nucleotides read TGTGCCAGCAGCGCCGGCCTATTGACGTACAATGAGCAGTTCTTC. As protein: CASSAGLLTYNEQFF. Filled out from reference TRBV7-2 and TRBJ2-1, the complete variable domain reads GAGVSQSPSNKVTEKGKDVELRCDPISGHTALYWYRQSLGQGLEFLIYFQGNSAPDKSGLPSDRFSAERTGGSVSTLTIQRTQQEDSAVYLCASSAGLLTYNEQFFGPGTRLTVL.